A selection of T cell receptor beta chains follows, all from one sample in a study of control samples from healthy donors and cancer patients. Libraries were prepared by immunoSEQ multiplex PCR; TCRdb keeps only in-frame clonotypes and omits some of them. Of some 100,000 clones in the sample, roughly 92% were seen once. Sequencing was performed on blood. These receptor sequences come from a human donor in good health. The donor label of this sample is uncertain. The CDR3 runs from the conserved cysteine through the conserved F or W.

V gene	J gene	CDR3 protein
TRBV2	TRBJ1-6	CASSARGLGGLNSPLHF
TRBV7-8	TRBJ2-1	CASSLTLLYNEQFF
TRBV6-5	TRBJ1-2	CASRPRDSSGYTF
TRBV3-1/TRBV3-2	TRBJ2-2	CASSPRIKRTGELFF
TRBV29-1	TRBJ1-1	CSVLENTEAFF
TRBV28	TRBJ1-2	CASSLSQYGYTF
TRBV10-1	TRBJ2-2	CASRDGQANTGELFF
TRBV20-1	TRBJ1-2	CSAQEDYGYTF
TRBV5-1	TRBJ2-2	CASSSGELTSGELFF
TRBV11-2	TRBJ1-4	CASSPRTATNEKLFF